The 13 T cell receptor beta chains reported below all come from one sample, sequenced in a study of shared clonotypes between healthy human individuals (dated by TCRdb to between 2020 and 2021). The library was obtained by the immunoSEQ multiplex PCR assay. TCRdb holds this immuneACCESS table with in-frame rearrangements only. Some clones are missing; in checked studies, unresolved V genes explain under half, and the rest has no known cause. Recorded for this sample are around 2.5 million clones; roughly 93% of them occurred a single time. Together, the top ten hold about 0.38% of the sample. The sample consisted of naive CD4+ T cells from PBMCs. The cell subset or site tag for this specimen amounts to: CD45RA+ positively selected. The source of these receptors is a man aged 18 to 30 in good health. Some clones in this sample may be carry-over from other donors' samples.

The CDR3 DNA reads TGTGCCAGCTCACCACTAACAGAATACGAGCAGTACTTC. Its translation: CASSPLTEYEQYF. The chain is built from TRBV18 and TRBJ2-7; D gene uncertain. The CDR3 length is 13 residues. V was trimmed by 1 base and J by 4 bases, leaving 8 bases between them. Germline CDR1 is KGHSH and CDR2 is LQKENI. The full variable domain, rest sourced from reference TRBV18 and TRBJ2-7, is NAGVMQNPRHLVRRRGQEARLRCSPMKGHSHVYWYRQLPEEGLKFMVYLQKENIIDESGMPKERFSAEFPKEGPSILRIQQVVRGDSAAYFCASSPLTEYEQYFGPGTRLTVT.

About this clone: This sample includes further DNA sequences coding for the same CDR3. V usage is TRBV7-2 and J usage is TRBJ2-7; tentatively, D is TRBD2 (5 bases). The CDR3 contains 12 residues. Germline CDR1 reads SGHTA; CDR2 reads FQGNSA. Trimming removed 5 bases at V and 3 bases at J, with 8 bases between. The CDR3 nucleotides are TGTGCCAGCAGCCGGACTCGCTACGAGCAGTACTTC. Its translation: CASSRTRYEQYF.

V usage is TRBV15 and J usage is TRBJ2-1; D might be TRBD2 (5 bases). Trimming stripped 4 bases from V and 9 bases from J, with 13 bases between. CDR1 LNHNV and CDR2 YYDKDF come from the germline V gene (reference sequence). This CDR3 region has 13 residues. The CDR3 nucleotides are TGTGCCACCAGCATCCAATACCGGGGTGAGCAGTTCTTC. Translated, it gives CATSIQYRGEQFF.

The rearrangement joins TRBV28 to TRBJ1-4; possibly TRBD1 for D (5 bases). The ends were cut back, 2 bases at V and 8 bases at J, with 12 bases in the middle. This CDR3 spans 14 amino acids. CDR1 is MDHEN and CDR2 is SYDVKM in the germline V gene. The DNA of the CDR3 is TGTGCCAGCAGTTTAGGGGGGATGGAGGAAAAACTGTTTTTT. Translated: CASSLGGMEEKLFF. Based on the CDR3 plus reference TRBV28 and TRBJ1-4, the full variable domain is DVKVTQSSRYLVKRTGEKVFLECVQDMDHENMFWYRQDPGLGLRLIYFSYDVKMKEKGDIPEGYSVSREKKERFSLILESASTNQTSMYLCASSLGGMEEKLFFGSGTQLSVL.

The chain carries TRBV25-1 and TRBJ1-1; the D gene is possibly TRBD1 (5 bases). Trimming pared 6 bases from V and 0 bases from J, leaving 11 bases between. Germline lookup yields CDR1 MGHDK and CDR2 SYGVNS. This CDR3 has 14 amino acids. CDR3 in amino acids: CASSRPGMNTEAFF. In DNA form, the CDR3 reads TGTGCCAGCAGCCGTCCAGGGATGAACACTGAAGCTTTCTTT.

The V call is TRBV6-6, the J call TRBJ2-5, with 7 nucleotides matching TRBD1. The CDR3 length is 13 residues. The V and J ends lost 6 bases and 7 bases, in that order; junction bases with no gene match: 8. The germline CDR1 and CDR2 sequences are MNHNY and SVGAGI (reference sequence). CDR3 coding DNA: TGTGCCAGCAGAGAGACAGGGACGGGGACCCAGTACTTC. Amino acids: CASRETGTGTQYF.

This chain connects TRBV28 to TRBJ2-7, with unresolved D. Between the trimmed V and J ends, which lost 5 bases and 4 bases, there was a span of 9 bases. The CDR3 consists of 12 residues. CDR1 and CDR2 from the germline V gene are MDHEN and SYDVKM. CDR3: CASSKPTYEQYF. The CDR3 region has the DNA TGTGCCAGCAGTAAACCTACTTACGAGCAGTACTTC.

The chain employs TRBV19 and TRBJ1-1, with D perhaps matching TRBD1 (6 bases). Germline-derived CDR1 and CDR2 are LNHDA and SQIVND (reference sequence). Trimming stripped 4 bases from V and 4 bases from J, with 13 bases between. The CDR3 sequence is 14 residues long. The CDR3 reads CASSTLPGATEAFF. DNA of the CDR3: TGTGCCAGTAGTACTCTCCCGGGGGCCACTGAAGCTTTCTTT.

The chain recombines TRBV5-5 with TRBJ2-7; 10 nucleotides line up with TRBD1. This CDR3 is 15 amino acids long. CDR1 and CDR2 from the germline V gene are SGHKS and YYEKEE (reference sequence). V dropped 0 bases and J dropped 5; count of bases not matched to a gene: 5. The CDR3 DNA is TGTGCCAGCAGCTTGGGGGACAGGGGTAACCACGAGCAGTACTTC. It yields the protein CASSLGDRGNHEQYF.

The V gene is TRBV5-5, the J gene TRBJ2-7; D is unresolved. The CDR3 extends over 14 amino acids. Germline V CDR1 and CDR2: SGHKS, YYEKEE (reference sequence). Trimming cost V 2 bases and J 5 bases, with 14 bases left between them. This CDR3 is CASSFLGGGHEQYF. The CDR3 region has the DNA TGTGCCAGCAGCTTTCTGGGTGGCGGCCACGAGCAGTACTTC.

This clone was observed a handful of times. One end of the junction varies from germline; a read error may be responsible. V is TRBV9 and J is TRBJ1-2; tentative D call: TRBD1 (6 bases). This CDR3 is 11 amino acids long. Looked up from germline, CDR1 is SGDLS and CDR2 is YYNGEE. CDR3 residues: CASSVQGPLAF. The CDR3 DNA is TGTGCCAGCAGCGTCCAGGGGCCTCTCGCCTTC.

The chain combines TRBV2 with TRBJ2-1; TRBD1 agrees at 7 bases. Germline-derived CDR1 and CDR2 are SNHLY and FYNNEI. The CDR3 has 14 amino acids. V lost 2 bases, J lost 4 bases, and 2 bases stayed unmatched. CDR3 bases: TGTGCCAGCAGTGAAACGGGACAGTACAATGAGCAGTTCTTC. It codes for CASSETGQYNEQFF.

The genes are TRBV23-1 and TRBJ2-1; D may correspond to TRBD1 or TRBD2 (6 bases each). TRBV23-1 falls under the ORF class, with uncertain function. CDR3 length: 14 residues. The germline V and J ends were trimmed by 10 bases and 8 bases, with 21 bases remaining between them. The CDR3 nucleotides are TGCGCCAACCAACTCGGTTCCGGGGGCTATGAGCAGTTCTTC. This encodes CANQLGSGGYEQFF.